A single sample is the source of the 6 T cell receptor beta chains below, sequenced in a study of cytomegalovirus exposure and HLA in healthy donors. Researchers ran the PCR with 60 Vbeta and 13 Jbeta primers. Clones were sequenced by immunoSEQ multiplex PCR, and TCRdb holds only the in-frame ones, with some missing. The sample shows 150,000 to 200,000 clones, about four fifths of them seen only once. The sequenced material came from PBMCs. All receptors come from a man aged 50 or older in good health and CMV-seronegative.

This clone was seen a single time. This chain joins TRBV5-4 and TRBJ2-2; 8 bases align to TRBD1. The CDR3 sequence is 15 residues long. Trimming at V came to 1 base and at J to 4 bases, leaving 3 bases not matched to a gene. From germline, CDR1 is SGHNT and CDR2 YYREEE (reference sequence). The CDR3 loop reads CASSLRQGSTGELFF. DNA of the CDR3: TGTGCCAGCAGCTTGAGACAGGGGAGCACCGGGGAGCTGTTTTTT.

V and J are TRBV25-1 and TRBJ2-1; 12 bases are a match to TRBD2. There are 14 residues in the CDR3. V gave up 6 bases and J gave up 9 bases; unmatched junction bases: 6. Germline-derived CDR1 and CDR2 are MGHDK and SYGVNS. The CDR3 sequence: CASRLTSGSSEQFF. CDR3 coding DNA: TGTGCCAGCAGATTGACTAGCGGGAGTTCTGAGCAGTTCTTC.

The V and J genes are TRBV19 and TRBJ2-3; 7 nucleotides line up with TRBD1. Germline V gives CDR1 LNHDA, CDR2 SQIVND (reference sequence). The CDR3 spans 14 residues. After removal of 11 bases from V and 2 bases from J, the junction contained 10 bases not matched to a gene. CDR3 sequence reads: CASRTGTVTDTQYF. CDR3 bases: TGTGCCTCACGGACCGGGACAGTCACAGATACGCAGTATTTT.

This chain uses TRBV5-6 with TRBJ1-2; D might be TRBD1 (6 bases). From germline, CDR1 is SGHDT and CDR2 YYEEEE. V shed 4 bases and J shed 5 bases, with 18 bases lying between them. The CDR3 contains 15 residues. The CDR3 here is CASSQYSGERYGYTF. The CDR3 DNA follows: TGTGCCAGCAGCCAATATTCAGGGGAACGGTATGGCTACACCTTC. Variable domain in full (rest from reference TRBV5-6 and TRBJ1-2): DAGVTQSPTHLIKTRGQQVTLRCSPKSGHDTVSWYQQALGQGPQFIFQYYEEEERQRGNFPDRFSGHQFPNYSSELNVNALLLGDSALYLCASSQYSGERYGYTFGSGTRLTVV.

This chain connects TRBV7-8 to TRBJ2-3; perhaps TRBD2 as D (7 bases). V lost 3 bases to trimming and J lost 5 bases, with 15 bases between them. Germline V gene lookup returns CDR1 SGHVS and CDR2 FQNEAQ. The CDR3 consists of 15 residues. The CDR3, as DNA: TGTGCCAGCAGCTTGGTGGCGGGGGCTGGAGATACGCAGTATTTT. It encodes CASSLVAGAGDTQYF.

The J gene is TRBJ2-5, the V gene TRBV2; D might be TRBD1 (6 bases). TRBJ2-7 matches the DNA end more closely, so the J call is doubtful. The CDR3 covers 14 residues. Germline V lookup: CDR1 SNHLY, CDR2 FYNNEI. CDR3 protein: CASTFGTGPYEQYF. DNA of the CDR3: TGTGCCAGCACCTTCGGAACAGGGCCCTACGAGCAGTACTTC.